This T cell receptor (beta chain) originates from a study of blood T cells in healthy people across ages. The length of the CDR3 is 18 residues. Germline V CDR1 and CDR2: MNHEY, SMNVEV (reference sequence). With 3 bases clipped from V and 0 bases from J, the junction kept 14 bases outside the gene matches. Using a J-beta primer mix together with a sample-barcoded 5' primer, a second PCR was run for about 6 to 11 cycles. TCRdb re-called the 5' RACE reads with MiXCR, one entry per CDR3 protein. The sample carries just over 800,000 distinct CDR3 sequences, under 80% recorded once. The individuals who served as donors were healthy Caucasians living in Russia, aged roughly 6 to 100. Samples each had at least 5 micrograms of total RNA extracted. Of note for this clonotype: Its antigen is unknown.

Regarding the study as a whole: Estimated diversity that came from one million T cells was considered an underestimate.

The genes are TRBV27 and TRBJ2-7; 7 nucleotides align to TRBD1. This sequence was found in a man aged 30 to 39 in good health. Specimen: blood. The CDR3 DNA reads as TGTGCCAGCAGTTTCGGACAACCTGGGACAGCTTCCTCCTACGAGCAGTACTTC. It specifies CASSFGQPGTASSYEQYF.